One sample yielded the 13 T cell receptor beta chains listed below, sequenced in a study of patients and donors after allogeneic stem cell transplantation. TCRdb re-called the RT-PCR reads with MiXCR, one entry per CDR3 protein. The sample has over 150,000 distinct CDR3 sequences; roughly 30% are singletons. Sequences were obtained from blood, either unsorted or a sorted T cell fraction (not recorded which). These receptors all come from a human donor who was either an allogeneic HSCT recipient or a stem cell or donor lymphocyte infusion donor (not recorded which). It is not recorded whose cells these are; they may come from a transplant donor.

This clonotype turned up a few times. The chain uses TRBV2 and TRBJ1-1; 10 positions match TRBD1. Germline V gives CDR1 SNHLY, CDR2 FYNNEI. CDR3 length: 13 amino acids. Unmatched junction bases numbered 7, after V lost 11 bases and J lost 4 bases. CDR3 bases: TGTGCCCCGACAGGGGGCGCGGGCACTGAAGCTTTCTTT. This codes for CAPTGGAGTEAFF.

This clonotype has a count of ten or more. The V call is TRBV20-1, the J call TRBJ1-3; the D is unclear. Trimming shortened V by 5 bases and J by 0 bases, and 5 bases separated the two germline ends. Germline V gives CDR1 DFQATT, CDR2 SNEGSKA (reference sequence). The CDR3 contains 12 residues. The CDR3 DNA reads TGCAGTGCTCCAGCCTCTGGAAACACCATATATTTT. Translated: CSAPASGNTIYF.

V gene TRBV5-1 combines with J gene TRBJ1-2; D possibly corresponds to TRBD1 (5 bases). V lost 2 bases and J lost 4, with 12 bases in between. Germline CDR1 SGHRS, CDR2 YFSETQ. The CDR3 loop spans 14 amino acids. CDR3 sequence (DNA): TGCGCCAGCAGCTTTCTGGGGGATTTCTATGGCTACACCTTC. It codes for CASSFLGDFYGYTF.

The V gene is TRBV7-3, the J gene TRBJ2-3; 9 nucleotides line up with TRBD1. Germline V gene data show CDR1 as SGHTA and CDR2 as FQGTGA. This CDR3 contains 16 residues. V lost 5 bases, J lost 1 base, and 7 bases stayed unmatched. The CDR3 nucleotides are TGTGCCAGCAGCCCGGGACAGGGCAGAGGCACAGATACGCAGTATTTT. Protein product: CASSPGQGRGTDTQYF.

In DNA, the CDR3 is TGTGCCAGCAGAACAGGGATCTCCTACGAGCAGTACTTC. It codes for CASRTGISYEQYF. The V call is TRBV28, the J call TRBJ2-7, with D possibly matching TRBD1 (6 bases). V lost 6 bases and J 0 bases, leaving 9 bases between the germline ends. Per the germline V gene, CDR1 is MDHEN and CDR2 is SYDVKM. This CDR3 contains 13 residues.

This chain joins TRBV29-1 and TRBJ1-5; D gene uncertain. Germline V CDR1 and CDR2: SQVTM, ANQGSEA. The CDR3 spans 12 residues. The germline V and J ends were trimmed by 6 bases and 4 bases, with 10 bases remaining between them. The CDR3 DNA reads TGCAGCGTCTTGGACGGGAATCAGCCCCAGCATTTT. This gives the protein CSVLDGNQPQHF.

This chain links TRBV29-1 with TRBJ1-1, with 9 bases that match TRBD1. CDR1 is SQVTM, CDR2 ANQGSEA, per germline. V shed 4 bases, J shed 4 bases, and the junction held 7 bases outside the gene matches. The CDR3 extends over 14 amino acids. The CDR3 nucleotides read TGCAGCGTTGTCCGGGGACAGGGAGGCACTGAAGCTTTCTTT. As protein: CSVVRGQGGTEAFF.

The chain links TRBV10-3 to TRBJ1-1; D is possibly TRBD1 (5 bases). Trimming left V 6 bases short and J 7 bases short, with 18 bases between. The germline gives CDR1 ENHRY, CDR2 SYGVKD. This CDR3 is 14 amino acids long. The CDR3 region is CAIRDTLDSFEAFF. In DNA form, the CDR3 reads TGTGCCATCAGAGACACTCTTGACAGTTTTGAAGCTTTCTTT.

This clonotype was seen a handful of times. The rearrangement links TRBV5-1 to TRBJ2-5; D is unclear. The CDR3 spans 14 residues. V gave up 3 bases and J gave up 2 bases, with 11 bases separating them. Germline V CDR1 and CDR2: SGHRS, YFSETQ. The CDR3 DNA reads TGCGCCAGCAGCTCGGTCCTCCCTCAAGAGACCCAGTACTTC. Residues: CASSSVLPQETQYF.

The chain links TRBV7-9 to TRBJ2-7; 7 nucleotides align to TRBD2. The V segment lost 3 bases and the J segment 2 bases; nucleotides outside the gene matches: 7. The V gene's germline CDR1 is SEHNR and CDR2 FQNEAQ (reference sequence). The CDR3 is 15 amino acids. DNA of the CDR3: TGTGCCAGCAGCTTTATGACTAGCTTCACCTACGAGCAGTACTTC. The encoded protein is CASSFMTSFTYEQYF.

This clonotype was observed many times. The genes are TRBV25-1 and TRBJ1-1; D is undetermined. V was cut by 5 bases and J by 8 bases, with 9 bases left in between. CDR1 MGHDK and CDR2 SYGVNS come from the germline V gene. The length of the CDR3 is 11 residues. CDR3: CASSFQREAFF. The DNA of the CDR3 is TGTGCCAGCAGTTTCCAGCGGGAAGCTTTCTTT.

The sample holds a few counts of this clonotype. J is TRBJ1-1 and V is TRBV7-6; D call uncertain. The CDR3 spans 15 residues. Germline loops: CDR1 SGHVS, CDR2 FNYEAQ. Trimming took off 0 bases at V and 4 bases at J, with 12 bases between the two ends. CDR3 protein: CASSLAGSGATEAFF. DNA for the CDR3: TGTGCCAGCAGCTTAGCGGGGAGTGGAGCCACTGAAGCTTTCTTT.

This clonotype has only a few counts. This chain connects TRBV27 to TRBJ1-1; TRBD1 matches 12 bases. CDR1 MNHEY and CDR2 SMNVEV come from the germline V gene (reference sequence). This CDR3 has 15 amino acids. With 3 bases clipped from V and 5 bases from J, the junction kept 4 bases outside the gene matches. As DNA, the CDR3 is TGTGCCAGCAGTTTCCGGGACAGGGGGCGTACTGAAGCTTTCTTT. Its protein is CASSFRDRGRTEAFF.